This T cell receptor beta chain was obtained from a study of cytomegalovirus exposure and HLA in healthy donors (dated by TCRdb to 2017 to 2019). Looking at the study overall: An earlier analysis of about 560 of the donors reported 276 Gb of sequence data and around 120 million unique TCR beta sequences obtained from approximately 180 million T cells. A few DR-DQ haplotypes were handled as single units for association and clustering because linkage in the cohort was strong. A separate validation cohort of some 130 different subjects was used in addition to the roughly 620-subject first cohort. The study aimed to test whether signatures of past pathogen exposure could be identified by cataloging public T cell receptors. High-throughput TCR immunosequencing, statistical association of individual TCRs with disease status, and machine learning were combined to predict cytomegalovirus infection status. All discovery cohort repertoires had been generated on a single sequencing platform. Among a few hundred genotyped donors of the cohort, an average of approximately 240,000 unique TCR beta nucleotide sequences were sequenced per donor, about a sixth of them non-productive. In a later analysis, previously published TCR beta repertoires from 550 to 750 donors were re-analyzed and high-resolution HLA genotyping was added so that TCR occurrence patterns could be studied. An earlier analysis of some 600 of the donors applied high-throughput TCR beta sequencing to assess whether each TCR beta V gene segment acted as functional or pseudogenic. Donor age, sex, ethnicity and CMV serostatus were compiled alongside the repertoire data. The later analysis used no new phenotypic data to find candidate immune exposures, relying instead on TCR beta sequences and their occurrence across donors. The number of donors typed differed by locus, with 629-630 for A, B, C, DRB1 and DQB1, over 500 for DQA1, 600 to 610 for DPA1, and over 400 for DPB1. In a later genetic analysis, genome-wide SNP genotypes for about three fifths of the 666 donors were used, and that subset was treated as a discovery cohort. Among the approximately 420 genotyped donors, approximately 81% belonged to the genetic ancestry cluster associated with self-reported Caucasian donors. Around 320 gigabases of sequencing data and tens of millions of unique TCR sequences were included in an early release covering under 650 HLA-typed donors. The study profiled the T cell repertoires of 500 to 800 subjects by immunosequencing and related them to cytomegalovirus serostatus. Both class I and class II loci were covered by HLA typing, at four-digit resolution. General findings and caveats noted by the study authors: According to a later genetic analysis, donors in an Asian-associated ancestry cluster had fewer N-insertions in productive TCRs than the roughly 670-donor mean. A later analysis found that TCR association rates varied across HLA loci, with DRB1 alleles showing the most associated TCRs and HLA-C alleles the fewest. Linkage disequilibrium might explain the correlated functional status among segregating V segments, but an unknown experimental factor could not be ruled out. In vitro tests confirmed that a few of the cytomegalovirus-associated TCR beta chains recognize cytomegalovirus antigens. V-gene and J-gene trimming of TCR beta chains was associated with a missense DCLRE1C variant in a later genetic analysis, and the association was replicated in an independent cohort. The 87-base-pair reads could not distinguish some IMGT-functional V segments, including TRBV6-2 and TRBV6-3, so those segments were excluded. When HLA alleles, especially DR and DQ, strongly co-occurred, TCR associations were difficult to assign to individual alleles. An earlier analysis of some 560 of the donors showed that most TCR beta V segments appeared in productive rearrangements either about 90% or about 30% of the time, which broadly matched IMGT annotations. Across donors, most TCR sequences were observed very rarely, whereas some public TCRs were present in many individuals. A cluster of highly shared sequence variants was judged likely to be a technical artifact of the sequencing pipeline. The study gave a list of about 150 TCR beta chains associated with cytomegalovirus. Immune exposure information for the cohort was limited to CMV serostatus. Because HLA typing was unavailable for some donors at each locus, only the typed subset was used in association tests. A further reported finding was that TCR beta sequences accurately predicted the HLA-A and HLA-B alleles for most subjects in the first cohort. The earlier analysis of 587 of the donors excluded some 15 rarely observed V segments, including chromosome 9 orphons, because counts were too low. Most CMV-associated TCR beta chains appeared to be HLA-restricted in a later analysis, and the HLA associations seemed to be driven largely by CMV exposure. It was suggested by the authors that the approach could potentially be generalized to other disease states and immunological phenotypes. Several of the top co-occurrence clusters appeared to be linked to parvovirus B19, influenza, CMV and Epstein-Barr virus, according to a later analysis. Sequencing depth was assumed to be roughly uniform across donors in the presence/absence analyses, though that assumption may not hold. Cytomegalovirus status was reported to be diagnosed by the classifier with high specificity and sensitivity in both the original and validation cohorts. At a false discovery rate of 0.05, a later analysis linked around 17,000 TCR beta sequences to specific HLA alleles. A later analysis found that HLA-associated TCR beta chains were more clonally expanded and had lower generation probabilities than equally common non-associated chains. In this cohort, only TCR beta chains were sequenced, and detectable features were limited by the absence of alpha or paired-chain data.

V loses 9 bases of germline sequence and J loses 1 base, and the interval between the two ends is 7 bases. The germline V gene sets CDR1 to SGHAT and CDR2 to FQNNGV. Reading from cysteine to phenylalanine, the CDR3 counts 12 amino acids. Just the 36-base CDR3 DNA is kept, in frame starting at base 1. Of note for this clone: No antigen is known for it. Base-call qualities are not available, and no considerably larger clone is one nucleotide away.

Library generation was performed with the immunoSEQ multiplex PCR assay. The multiplex PCR relied on a mix of 60 forward primers for TCR Vbeta segments and 13 reverse primers for TCR Jbeta segments. The CDR3 region of rearranged TCR beta genes was amplified from genomic DNA by a multiplex PCR assay. Amplified TCR beta libraries were sequenced as 87-base-pair reads on the Illumina HiSeq System. Under the source paper's analysis protocol: Across the 600 to 700 repertoires, a later analysis counted some 81 million unique TCR beta chains, approximately 10 million of which were shared by at least two donors. To remove PCR and sequencing errors, raw reads were error-corrected and collapsed into unique sequences using a nearest-neighbor algorithm that merged closely related sequences. To assign V, D and J gene segments, CDR3 sequences were aligned to IMGT reference sequences. Each retained sequence needed at least a six-nucleotide match to both a V gene segment and a J gene segment. Rearrangements were classified as productive when the CDR3 lacked stop codons and remained in frame with V and J, and all other rearrangements were classified as non-productive. CDR3 was defined by IMGT convention, running from the second conserved V-encoded cysteine to the conserved J-encoded phenylalanine. Sequences without an unambiguous match to a single V gene segment were excluded from the earlier analysis of over 500 of the donors. In an earlier analysis of approximately 590 of the donors, V segments were called functional above 56.7% productive rearrangements and were called segregating when the between-donor standard deviation exceeded 5%. A statistical classification framework was built to diagnose cytomegalovirus status from the catalog of TCR beta chain sequences. A later analysis assigned V and J genes by comparing TCR nucleotide sequences with IMGT/GENE-DB human TR gene sequences. In a later analysis, CDR3 sequences and most-parsimonious VDJ recombination scenarios were assigned using the TCRdist pipeline. In a later analysis, each TCR beta chain was defined by its CDR3 amino acid sequence together with its V-gene family, and reads without a unique V-gene family were excluded. A later analysis removed 500 to 600 highly shared, low-generation-probability nucleotide sequences to deal with suspected cross-contamination and a sequencing artifact. In a later analysis, a clonal expansion index was calculated for each public chain from normalized within-repertoire ranks of inferred template counts. In a later analysis, generation probabilities were computed with a VDJ recombination model fitted to out-of-frame rearrangements, and the resulting probabilities were checked against IGoR. A later analysis scored TCR-TCR, TCR-HLA and TCR-CMV co-occurrence with hypergeometric tests, applying a repertoire-size bias correction to TCR pairs. To estimate false discovery rates, a later analysis permuted the HLA or CMV assignments 20 times. In a later analysis, co-occurring TCRs were grouped using DBSCAN, with TCRdist sequence similarity added in when clustering inside HLA-allele-positive subsets. Repertoires with fewer than 30,000 or more than 120,000 public chains were left out of co-occurrence clustering, as were about five repertoires with anomalous nucleotide sharing. TCRdb stores this immuneACCESS table with in-frame sequences only. Part of the clones is absent; in the studies checked, under half of the shortfall reflects unresolved V genes, and no reason is known for the rest. V and J calls and clone size are copied from that table; D and trimming were computed from the DNA. In all, the sample holds hundreds of thousands of clones, and 83% of those were seen once. In total, the top ten clones hold around 1.5% of the sample.

In total, around 600 healthy bone marrow donors made up the cohort. At the time of sampling, every cohort member was nominally healthy, though immune exposures that went unrecorded were likely present. The donor was CMV seronegative and was included in the group of about 400 seronegative cohort members. Every donor gave a peripheral blood sample, and the peripheral blood mononuclear cells from that sample were used for TCR beta sequencing. Genomic DNA was extracted from the blood cell samples with the Qiagen DNeasy Blood Extraction Kit. Recombination joined TRBV11-2 with TRBJ2-1, and perhaps TRBD2 as D gene, on 5 matching bases. This receptor was identified in a girl between 10 and 17 years old in good health and CMV-seronegative. The sequenced sample consisted of PBMCs. The sequenced DNA is TGTGCCAGTGGAGGTTCCTACAATGAGCAGTTCTTC. Translated, this is CASGGSYNEQFF.